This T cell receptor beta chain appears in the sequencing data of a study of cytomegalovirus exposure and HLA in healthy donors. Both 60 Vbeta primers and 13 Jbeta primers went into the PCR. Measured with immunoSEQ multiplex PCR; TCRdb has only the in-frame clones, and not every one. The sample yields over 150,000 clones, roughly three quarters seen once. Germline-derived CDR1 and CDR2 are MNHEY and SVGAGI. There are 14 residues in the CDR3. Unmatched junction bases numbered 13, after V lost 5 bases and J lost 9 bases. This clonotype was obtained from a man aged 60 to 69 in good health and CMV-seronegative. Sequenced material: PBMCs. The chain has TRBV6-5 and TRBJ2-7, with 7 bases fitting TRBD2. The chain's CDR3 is CASSVEAGAARQYF. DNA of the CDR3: TGTGCCAGCAGTGTCGAGGCGGGAGCCGCCAGGCAGTACTTC.